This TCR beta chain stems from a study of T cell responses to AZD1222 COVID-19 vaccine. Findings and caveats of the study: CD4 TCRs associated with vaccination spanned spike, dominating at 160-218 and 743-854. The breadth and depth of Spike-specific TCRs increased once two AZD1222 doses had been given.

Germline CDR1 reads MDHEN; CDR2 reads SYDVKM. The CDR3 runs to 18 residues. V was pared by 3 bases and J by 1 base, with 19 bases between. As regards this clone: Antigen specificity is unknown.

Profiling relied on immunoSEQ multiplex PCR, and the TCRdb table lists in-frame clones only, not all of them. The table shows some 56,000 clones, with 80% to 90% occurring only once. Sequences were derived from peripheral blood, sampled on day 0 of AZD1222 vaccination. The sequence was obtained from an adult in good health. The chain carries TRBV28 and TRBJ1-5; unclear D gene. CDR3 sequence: CASSFLKFSDISNQPQHF. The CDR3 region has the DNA TGTGCCAGCAGTTTCCTCAAGTTTAGCGATATAAGCAATCAGCCCCAGCATTTT.